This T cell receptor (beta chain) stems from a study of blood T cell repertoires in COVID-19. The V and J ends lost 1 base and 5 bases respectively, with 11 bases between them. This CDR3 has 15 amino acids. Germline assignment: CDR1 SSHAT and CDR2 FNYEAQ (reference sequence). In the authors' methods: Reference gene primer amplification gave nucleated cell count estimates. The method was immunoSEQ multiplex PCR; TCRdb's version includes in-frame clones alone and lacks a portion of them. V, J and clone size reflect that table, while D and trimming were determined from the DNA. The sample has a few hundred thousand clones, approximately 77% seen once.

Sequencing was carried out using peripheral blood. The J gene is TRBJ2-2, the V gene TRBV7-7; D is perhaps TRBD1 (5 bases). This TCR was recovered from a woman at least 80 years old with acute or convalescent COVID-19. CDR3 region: CASSLEQPGTGELFF. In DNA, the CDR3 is TGTGCCAGCAGCTTAGAACAGCCAGGGACCGGGGAGCTGTTTTTT.